This T cell receptor beta chain was obtained from a study of T cell changes during pregnancy in multiple sclerosis. This table comes from immunoSEQ multiplex PCR, and its TCRdb copy is limited to in-frame clones, with some not included. The table lists more than 40,000 clones, 90% to 95% of them singletons. Trimming left V 4 bases short and J 3 bases short, with 10 bases between. The germline CDR1 and CDR2 sequences are MNHNY and SVGAGI (reference sequence). The CDR3 consists of 13 residues. The sequences come from CD8+ T cells from peripheral blood mononuclear cells, collected in the third trimester of pregnancy. This receptor was obtained from a female donor with multiple sclerosis, enrolled in a pregnancy study. V is TRBV6-6 and J is TRBJ2-7; D gene ambiguous. The CDR3 DNA is TGTGCCAGCAGTTCGATAGCAGACTACGAGCAGTACTTC. It encodes CASSSIADYEQYF.